This TCR beta chain derives from a study of blood T cells in healthy people across ages. Overall study: The capture of about one barcoded beta molecule per two T cells was achieved by template switching. Broader study findings: Per million T cells, TCR beta diversity dropped about linearly as age rose.

This clonotype was seen ten or more times. No antigen is known for it. A sample-barcoded 5' primer and a J-beta primer mix were used in a second PCR of roughly 7 to 12 cycles. A template-switch adaptor that had 12 random nucleotides put a tag on each cDNA molecule. From the 5' RACE reads, TCRdb called clonotypes with MiXCR, one entry per CDR3 protein. The sample has roughly 1,500,000 distinct CDR3 sequences, 42% seen once. The sequence came from a woman under 30 in good health. The sequenced material came from blood.

CDR3 nucleotides: TGTGCCAGCAGCCAATCCGGGACTAGAGGCTACGAGCAGTACTTC. Translated: CASSQSGTRGYEQYF. The rearrangement uses TRBV3-1 and TRBJ2-7, with 8 bases matching TRBD2. After removal of 2 bases from V and 3 bases from J, the junction contained 6 bases not matched to a gene. The CDR3 has 15 amino acids. In germline, CDR1 is LGHDT, CDR2 YNNKEL (reference sequence).